This is a list of T cell receptor beta chains from one sample in a study of blood T cell repertoires in COVID-19. The assay was immunoSEQ multiplex PCR, and TCRdb's table has in-frame clones only and misses some. The table lists hundreds of thousands of clones, around nine tenths of them singletons. Sequencing was done on a sample of peripheral blood. The source is an older woman with COVID-19, enrolled during active disease. The CDR3 runs from the conserved cysteine through the conserved F or W. The D gene is left open where the match is weak. Clone size is given for some rows only: seen once, a few or many times, or a class if the clone is expanded.

d_gene	v_gene	abundance	j_gene	CDR3aa	CDR3nt
TRBD1	TRBV18	NA	TRBJ2-7	CASSPRQGSPSYEQYF	TGTGCCAGCTCACCCCGACAGGGGAGCCCCTCCTACGAGCAGTACTTC
NA	TRBV3-1/TRBV3-2	NA	TRBJ2-7	CASSQQPGLGYEQYF	TGTGCCAGCAGCCAACAACCGGGACTGGGATACGAGCAGTACTTC
NA	TRBV28	NA	TRBJ1-2	CASYDLANYGYTF	TGTGCCAGCTATGATCTGGCCAACTATGGCTACACCTTC
NA	TRBV28	NA	TRBJ1-1	CASSNRVNLNTEAFF	TGTGCCAGCAGCAACAGGGTAAATTTGAACACTGAAGCTTTCTTT
NA	TRBV5-1	NA	TRBJ2-7	CASSLASGIRGEQYF	TGCGCCAGCAGCTTGGCCTCCGGGATCCGTGGCGAGCAGTACTTC
TRBD1	TRBV2	NA	TRBJ2-5	CASRRDRGKETQYF	TGTGCCAGCAGGAGGGACAGGGGTAAAGAGACCCAGTACTTC
TRBD1	TRBV30	once	TRBJ1-5	CAWSVLGQLIPQHF	TGTGCCTGGAGTGTATTGGGACAGCTAATTCCCCAGCATTTT
NA	TRBV2	NA	TRBJ2-7	CASSGPGYEQYF	TGTGCCAGCAGTGGCCCAGGCTACGAGCAGTACTTC
TRBD1	TRBV5-1	NA	TRBJ1-5	CASSLDRVNQPQHF	TGCGCCAGCAGCTTAGACAGGGTCAATCAGCCCCAGCATTTT
TRBD1	TRBV5-1	few	TRBJ1-6	CASSRLTRDREGGSPLHF	TGCGCCAGCAGCCGCCTGACCCGGGACAGGGAAGGAGGTTCACCCCTCCACTTT
NA	TRBV19	NA	TRBJ2-7	CASSPQAPAYEQYF	TGTGCCAGTAGCCCTCAGGCCCCCGCTTACGAGCAGTACTTC
NA	TRBV4-1	many	TRBJ1-5	CASSQFVGAWQPQHF	TGCGCCAGCAGCCAATTCGTGGGGGCCTGGCAGCCCCAGCATTTT
NA	TRBV15	NA	TRBJ1-2	CATSREATGDGYTF	TGTGCCACCAGCAGAGAGGCGACAGGAGATGGCTACACCTTC
TRBD1	TRBV9	NA	TRBJ1-1	CASSAQGQGVHTEAFF	TGTGCCAGCAGCGCTCAGGGACAGGGGGTCCACACTGAAGCTTTCTTT
NA	TRBV30	NA	TRBJ1-1	CAWKRRDEAFF	TGTGCCTGGAAACGACGGGATGAAGCTTTCTTT
NA	TRBV30	NA	TRBJ2-3	CAWSVRLEGTDTQYF	TGTGCCTGGAGTGTACGCTTGGAGGGAACAGATACGCAGTATTTT
NA	TRBV29-1	NA	TRBJ1-6	CSVTQGSYNSPLHF	TGCAGCGTCACCCAGGGAAGCTATAATTCACCCCTCCACTTT
NA	TRBV28	NA	TRBJ2-1	CASSLGQGGEQFF	TGTGCCAGCAGTTTAGGCCAGGGGGGTGAGCAGTTCTTC
NA	TRBV28	NA	TRBJ1-2	CASTKGGQRHGYTF	TGTGCCAGCACCAAGGGAGGGCAACGACATGGCTACACCTTC
TRBD1	TRBV7-2	NA	TRBJ2-7	CASSLEGLTGQGARSEQYF	TGTGCCAGCAGCTTAGAGGGGTTAACGGGACAGGGGGCGCGTAGCGAGCAGTACTTC
NA	TRBV3-1/TRBV3-2	NA	TRBJ1-6	CASSQFFGTTLSSPLHF	TGTGCCAGCAGCCAATTCTTTGGGACAACCCTTAGTTCACCCCTCCACTTT
NA	TRBV30	NA	TRBJ2-7	CAWSVLDEQYF	TGTGCCTGGAGTGTACTGGACGAGCAGTACTTC
TRBD2	TRBV5-1	NA	TRBJ2-7	CASSRGASGLSYEQYF	TGCGCCAGCAGCCGGGGCGCTAGCGGGCTTTCCTACGAGCAGTACTTC
NA	TRBV19	NA	TRBJ1-2	CASSLHRERVYGYTF	TGTGCCAGTAGTTTGCACAGGGAGAGGGTCTATGGCTACACCTTC